This entry is about one TCR beta chain. Its antigen specificity is not known. No quality values exist for individual bases; no much larger clone is one base distant. The data stem from a study of blood T cell repertoires in COVID-19 (dated by TCRdb to between 2020 and 2021). At the level of the whole study: Collaborator samples came from the United States, Italy and Spain and covered acute and convalescent phases of COVID-19. Deeply sampled blood TCRbeta repertoires from subjects exposed to, actively infected with, or recovered from COVID-19 were included in the dataset. HLA class I and class II types, where available, came from metadata supplied by the sample provider rather than from assay-based typing. The repertoires were released in a freely available public database intended as a resource for research on the immune response to SARS-CoV-2. The samples were drawn from the first 160 participants of the ongoing ImmuneRACE study and from 950 to 1,500 subjects provided by 6 global collaborators. The material from the prospective study consisted of cDNA or gDNA derived from T cells, B-cell-depleted T cells, or PBMCs. Sample metadata almost always included a de-identified subject ID, COVID-19 status, age in years and sex. Paper-wide results and their limitations: Clinical and demographic metadata were provided uncurated, with the amount varying by source and participant.

Enrolling through a virtual design, the prospective study's participants ranged in age from roughly 18 to 100 years and lived across roughly 24 United States geographic areas. Cohort assignment in the prospective study relied on participant-reported clinical history from a screening survey and a study questionnaire. ImmuneRACE Cohort 3 recovered participants were defined by two consecutive negative NP/OP PCR tests, healthcare professional clearance, or symptom resolution. Mobile phlebotomists in the prospective study collected whole blood, serum and a nasopharyngeal or oropharyngeal swab from every participant. Participants in the prospective study had the option to provide additional blood draws and questionnaires over a roughly two-month period. Blood samples from the prospective study were shipped frozen or at room temperature prior to DNA extraction. Counted from cysteine to phenylalanine, this CDR3 has 17 amino acids. Only CDR3 DNA remains: 51 bases, in frame from the first base. Germline trimming amounts to 3 bases on V and 6 bases on J, with 11 as the count of junction bases outside the gene matches. CDR1 KGHSH and CDR2 LQKENI are derived from the germline V gene.

TCRbeta CDR3 regions were amplified from genomic DNA using the immunoSEQ Assay, a bias-controlled multiplex PCR. Turning to the authors' computational methods: The number of nucleated cells in each sample was estimated by amplification of reference gene primers within the assay. Sequence reads were collapsed and filtered to measure the absolute abundance of every unique TCRbeta CDR3 rearrangement. For each sample, productive Simpson clonality was calculated as the square root of Simpson's diversity index over productive rearrangements. This is the immuneACCESS table as TCRdb keeps it, with only in-frame sequences that have V and J called. A part of the clones is gone; compared with another copy, unresolved V genes explain less than half, and the rest is unexplained. The V and J calls and clone size were taken over from that table, and D and trimming were inferred from the DNA. The sample table holds around 300,000 clones, of which approximately 90% were seen once. The leading ten clones occupy 6% of the sample.

This clonotype originated in a woman aged 40 to 49 who had recovered from COVID-19. Here the chain combines TRBV18 and TRBJ2-1, with 10 bases matching TRBD2. Sequences were obtained from PBMCs or T cells enriched from blood (not recorded which). The CDR3 corresponds to CASSPPGLAGASNEQFF. The bases read TGTGCCAGCTCACCTCCAGGGCTAGCGGGAGCCAGCAATGAGCAGTTCTTC. The full variable domain, completed from the reference TRBV18 and TRBJ2-1 proteins outside the CDR3, reads NAGVMQNPRHLVRRRGQEARLRCSPMKGHSHVYWYRQLPEEGLKFMVYLQKENIIDESGMPKERFSAEFPKEGPSILRIQQVVRGDSAAYFCASSPPGLAGASNEQFFGPGTRLTVL.